The 27 T cell receptor beta chains below all came from one sample that was sequenced in a study of T cell responses to AZD1222 COVID-19 vaccine. The table came from immunoSEQ multiplex PCR; TCRdb's copy has only in-frame clones and leaves some out. Of roughly 170,000 clones listed, approximately 86% are singletons. Sequencing was performed on peripheral blood, taken on day 0 of AZD1222 vaccination. The source is an adult in good health.

A single count supports this clone. This chain's CDR3 is CASRPQGGPSPLHF. The CDR3 nucleotides are TGCGCCAGCAGACCGCAAGGAGGCCCTTCACCCCTCCACTTT. The chain recombines TRBV4-1 with TRBJ1-6; D is unclear. There are 14 residues in the CDR3. With 6 bases removed from V and 9 bases from J, the gap between germline ends came to 15 bases. The germline CDR1 and CDR2 sequences are MGHRA and YSYEKL.

Only one count was recorded for this clone. The chain carries TRBV4-1 and TRBJ2-5; D is undetermined. Per germline, CDR1 MGHRA and CDR2 YSYEKL. V dropped 4 bases and J dropped 4 bases, with 10 bases sitting between them. The CDR3 sequence is 13 residues long. The CDR3 region is CASSPQLPETQYF. The CDR3 bases are TGCGCCAGCAGCCCACAGCTTCCAGAGACCCAGTACTTC.

This rearrangement joins TRBV6-1 to TRBJ2-4; no definite D call. CDR1 is MNHNS and CDR2 is SASEGT in the germline V gene. There are 16 residues in the CDR3. The germline V and J ends were trimmed by 2 bases and 3 bases, with 14 bases remaining between them. CDR3 amino acids: CASSEPEHKSKNIQYF. DNA for the CDR3: TGTGCCAGCAGTGAACCAGAACATAAGAGCAAAAACATTCAGTACTTC.

The chain combines TRBV14 with TRBJ2-7, with D perhaps matching TRBD2 (6 bases). Trimming took 4 bases from V and 5 from J, leaving 18 bases between them. This CDR3 has 15 residues. CDR1 and CDR2 from the germline V gene are SGHDN and FVKESK. The CDR3 DNA is TGTGCCAGCAGCCCTTGGGGGGTACTGGCTAACGAGCAGTACTTC. Amino acid sequence: CASSPWGVLANEQYF.

The J gene is TRBJ2-3, the V gene TRBV14; D is unresolved. The ends were cut back, 1 base at V and 5 bases at J, with 28 bases in the middle. There are 20 residues in the CDR3. Germline-derived CDR1 and CDR2 are SGHDN and FVKESK. The CDR3 loop reads CASSQGWSRGPVGGRDTQYF. CDR3 coding DNA: TGTGCCAGCAGCCAAGGGTGGTCGAGAGGACCCGTGGGTGGTCGAGATACGCAGTATTTT.

In nucleotides, the CDR3 is TGTGCCAGCAGTCTGGACAGGGTGCCCTACAATGAGCAGTTCTTC. It encodes CASSLDRVPYNEQFF. The gene calls are TRBV6-4 and TRBJ2-1; 8 bases map to TRBD1. Germline lookup yields CDR1 MRHNA and CDR2 SNTAGT. J lost 2 bases, V lost 5 bases, and 5 bases had no gene match. This CDR3 contains 15 residues.

The gene calls are TRBV6-1 and TRBJ1-1; a weak D match, TRBD1 (5 bases). CDR1 and CDR2 (germline): MNHNS, SASEGT. Trimming removed 0 bases at V and 1 base at J, with 18 bases between. The CDR3 covers 18 residues. As DNA, the CDR3 is TGTGCCAGCAGTGAAGCCGGGGGGTACTCGTTGGGGAACACTGAAGCTTTCTTT. It codes for CASSEAGGYSLGNTEAFF.

The chain carries TRBV5-4 and TRBJ1-1, with TRBD1 identical over 8 bases. After removal of 0 bases from V and 1 base from J, the junction contained 2 bases not matched to a gene. This CDR3 has 15 residues. CDR1 and CDR2 (germline): SGHNT, YYREEE (reference sequence). DNA for the CDR3: TGTGCCAGCAGCTTGGGAACAGGGGGGAACACTGAAGCTTTCTTT. This translates into CASSLGTGGNTEAFF.

This sequence joins TRBV15 and TRBJ1-5; D is ambiguous. Germline CDR1 and CDR2: LNHNV and YYDKDF (reference sequence). The germline V and J ends were trimmed by 5 bases and 5 bases, with 13 bases remaining between them. The CDR3 totals 14 residues. CDR3: CATSPSGSDQPQHF. DNA for the CDR3: TGTGCCACCAGCCCTTCCGGCTCCGATCAGCCCCAGCATTTT.

CDR3 loop: CAISPQIRVYEQYF. The CDR3 nucleotides read TGTGCCATCAGTCCGCAAATCAGGGTCTACGAGCAGTACTTC. V usage is TRBV10-3 and J usage is TRBJ2-7; D possibly corresponds to TRBD1 (5 bases). Germline V CDR1 and CDR2: ENHRY, SYGVKD. This CDR3 spans 14 amino acids. With 5 bases removed from V and 3 bases from J, the gap between germline ends came to 14 bases.

V gene TRBV30 combines with J gene TRBJ2-7; D perhaps matches TRBD2 (5 bases). CDR1 is GTSNPN and CDR2 is SVGIG in the germline V gene (reference sequence). The CDR3 is made up of 15 amino acids. Trimming took 5 bases from V and 3 from J, leaving 20 bases between them. CDR3 nucleotides: TGTGCCTGGGGCCCACGGAGGAGTACCAACTACGAGCAGTACTTC. Amino acid sequence: CAWGPRRSTNYEQYF.

V and J are TRBV5-5 and TRBJ2-3, with 14 bases aligning to TRBD2. The CDR3 is made up of 17 amino acids. Germline V gives CDR1 SGHKS, CDR2 YYEKEE (reference sequence). With 4 bases clipped from V and 5 bases from J, the junction kept 9 bases outside the gene matches. The DNA of the CDR3 is TGTGCCAGCAGCATAACCGGGACTAGCGGGAGCCGAGATACGCAGTATTTT. It yields the protein CASSITGTSGSRDTQYF. Drawing the rest from reference TRBV5-5 and TRBJ2-3, the complete variable domain is DAGVTQSPTHLIKTRGQQVTLRCSPISGHKSVSWYQQVLGQGPQFIFQYYEKEERGRGNFPDRFSARQFPNYSSELNVNALLLGDSALYLCASSITGTSGSRDTQYFGPGTRLTVL.

The CDR3 loop reads CASSSRTGGVTEAFF. DNA for the CDR3: TGCGCCAGCAGCTCGCGGACCGGCGGGGTCACTGAAGCTTTCTTT. V is TRBV5-1 and J is TRBJ1-1; D gene unclear. CDR1 is SGHRS, CDR2 YFSETQ, per germline. The CDR3 runs 15 residues. Trimming shortened V by 3 bases and J by 4 bases, and 16 bases separated the two germline ends.

This clone appeared a few times. The chain employs TRBV6-4 and TRBJ1-5; D is unclear. Trimming cost V 2 bases and J 1 base, with 3 bases left between them. Germline CDR1 MRHNA, CDR2 SNTAGT. The CDR3 length is 13 residues. The CDR3 nucleotides are TGTGCCAGCAGTGACAGAAGCAATCAGCCCCAGCATTTT. Translating gives CASSDRSNQPQHF.

The chain carries TRBV6-4 and TRBJ1-1; D is possibly TRBD1 (6 bases). V was cut by 9 bases and J by 0 bases, with 14 bases left in between. The CDR3 runs to 14 residues. CDR1 is MRHNA and CDR2 is SNTAGT in the germline V gene. CDR3 in DNA: TGTGCCAGTACCGGGGGGCGAATGAACACTGAAGCTTTCTTT. Translating it yields CASTGGRMNTEAFF.

This sequence joins TRBV2 and TRBJ1-4; possibly TRBD1 for D (5 bases). Trimming removed 3 bases at V and 9 bases at J, with 11 bases between. The CDR3 is made up of 13 amino acids. From germline, CDR1 is SNHLY and CDR2 FYNNEI. The CDR3 loop is CASSEVTVKKLFF. The CDR3 DNA sequence: TGTGCCAGCAGTGAGGTGACAGTGAAAAAACTGTTTTTT.

The V gene is TRBV5-1, the J gene TRBJ1-4, with D maybe TRBD1 (5 bases). V lost 1 base, J lost 3 bases, and 7 bases lay in between. The germline CDR1 and CDR2 sequences are SGHRS and YFSETQ. This CDR3 region has 14 residues. CDR3 sequence: CASSLTGPNEKLFF. CDR3 sequence (DNA): TGCGCCAGCAGCTTGACGGGACCTAATGAAAAACTGTTTTTT.

This clone showed up just once. The chain combines TRBV19 with TRBJ1-2, with TRBD1 matching over 8 bases. CDR1 and CDR2 (germline): LNHDA, SQIVND (reference sequence). Trimming at V came to 5 bases and at J to 3 bases, leaving 5 bases not matched to a gene. The CDR3 runs to 14 residues. Written as DNA, the CDR3 is TGTGCCAGTAGTGGTACAGGGGGTTACTATGGCTACACCTTC. Its translation is CASSGTGGYYGYTF.

This chain joins TRBV2 and TRBJ1-3; TRBD1 agrees at 8 bases. From germline, CDR1 is SNHLY and CDR2 FYNNEI. The CDR3 has 18 residues. V lost 3 bases and J lost 1; bases outside the gene matches: 11. The CDR3: CASSETGALFRSGNTIYF. The CDR3 DNA reads TGTGCCAGCAGTGAGACAGGGGCCCTCTTTAGGTCTGGAAACACCATATATTTT.

The CDR3 nucleotides are TGTGCCAGCAGCTTAATCGGACTAGCGGGCCCCTACAATGAGCAGTTCTTC. Protein product: CASSLIGLAGPYNEQFF. V is TRBV7-9 and J is TRBJ2-1, with TRBD2 matching 11 bases. Germline CDR1 reads SEHNR; CDR2 reads FQNEAQ (reference sequence). This CDR3 has 17 residues. Trimming cost V 2 bases and J 2 bases; bases outside gene matches: 5.

The chain employs TRBV6-1 and TRBJ1-6; 8 nucleotides match TRBD1. Trimming at V came to 1 base and at J to 7 bases, leaving 3 bases not matched to a gene. Germline loops: CDR1 MNHNS, CDR2 SASEGT. The length of the CDR3 is 15 residues. DNA for the CDR3: TGTGCCAGCAGTGAAGGGCACAGGGGGAATTCACCCCTCCACTTT. Encoded protein: CASSEGHRGNSPLHF.

This sequence joins TRBV3-1 (or the pseudogene TRBV3-2) and TRBJ1-3; TRBD1 is a possible D gene (6 bases). The germline V gene encodes CDR1 LGHDT and CDR2 YNNKEL (reference sequence). The CDR3 runs 15 residues. Trimming stripped 2 bases from V and 3 bases from J, with 11 bases between. The CDR3 bases are TGTGCCAGCAGCCAAACCACAGGGATTGGAAACACCATATATTTT. The encoded protein is CASSQTTGIGNTIYF.

The J gene is TRBJ1-1, the V gene TRBV28; no firm D call. CDR3 length: 12 amino acids. The ends were cut back, 6 bases at V and 6 bases at J, with 11 bases in the middle. Germline V gene lookup returns CDR1 MDHEN and CDR2 SYDVKM. CDR3 sequence (DNA): TGTGCCAGCAGGAAGGAAGTTCCTGAAGCTTTCTTT. It is translated as CASRKEVPEAFF.

The chain employs TRBV24-1 and TRBJ2-6; D gene uncertain. CDR3 size: 15 residues. Deletions cut 4 bases from V and 0 bases from J, with 6 bases between. CDR1 and CDR2 (germline): KGHDR, SFDVKD. The CDR3 loop reads CATSESTSGANVLTF. In DNA, the CDR3 is TGTGCCACCAGTGAGTCCACCTCTGGGGCCAACGTCCTGACTTTC.

The chain recombines TRBV16 with TRBJ2-7; TRBD1 matches 8 bases. With V trimmed by 2 bases and J by 6 bases, 6 bases remained unmatched. This CDR3 contains 14 residues. The germline V gene encodes CDR1 KGHSY and CDR2 FQNENV. This CDR3 is CASSQQGAGGEQYF. The DNA for the CDR3 is TGTGCCAGCAGCCAACAGGGGGCCGGGGGCGAGCAGTACTTC. Complete variable domain (other parts from reference TRBV16 and TRBJ2-7): GEEVAQTPKHLVRGEGQKAKLYCAPIKGHSYVFWYQQVLKNEFKFLISFQNENVFDETGMPKERFSAKCLPNSPCSLEIQATKLEDSAVYFCASSQQGAGGEQYFGPGTRLTVT.

This clone was seen only once. The chain employs TRBV5-4 and TRBJ2-7; 7 bases agree with TRBD1. The CDR3 has 15 amino acids. CDR1 and CDR2 from the germline V gene are SGHNT and YYREEE (reference sequence). The trim removed 3 bases at V and 9 bases at J, leaving 15 bases unmatched. For the CDR3, the DNA is TGTGCCAGCAGCTCGTGGGAACAGGGGCGAGGCCGGCAGTACTTC. Translated, it gives CASSSWEQGRGRQYF.

The rearrangement joins TRBV5-4 to TRBJ2-3; D may be TRBD1 (6 bases). Germline assignment: CDR1 SGHNT and CDR2 YYREEE (reference sequence). This CDR3 region has 14 residues. V shed 3 bases and J shed 6 bases, with 14 bases lying between them. The CDR3 sequence is CASSSGRGPDTQYF. In DNA, the CDR3 is TGTGCCAGCAGCTCGGGCAGGGGACCGGATACGCAGTATTTT.